This TCR beta chain was identified during a study of cytomegalovirus exposure and HLA in healthy donors. Produced via immunoSEQ multiplex PCR; TCRdb's table is partial and in-frame only. The profile shows 200,000 or so clones, 90% to 95% of them singletons. As to this clone: Its antigen is currently unknown.

Trimming left V 4 bases short and J 4 bases short, with 10 bases between. CDR1 MGHDK and CDR2 SYGVNS come from the germline V gene. The CDR3 has 13 residues. Regarding the study as a whole: The classifier reportedly diagnosed cytomegalovirus status with high sensitivity and specificity.

The clonotype was recovered from a woman between 18 and 29 years old in good health and CMV-seronegative. V and J are TRBV25-1 and TRBJ1-2, with D tentatively TRBD1 (6 bases). The specimen was PBMCs. The CDR3 DNA follows: TGTGCCAGCAGTGGACAGGTCCTCTATGGCTACACCTTC. Its translation: CASSGQVLYGYTF.